A single sample gave rise to the 20 T cell receptor beta chains below, sequenced in a study of T-cell memory formation after mild COVID-19. TCRdb re-derived calls from the 5' RACE reads in MiXCR, one entry per CDR3 protein. The table includes 100,000 to 130,000 distinct CDR3 sequences, 13% to 15% detected once. Sequencing used PBMCs or a T cell subset sorted from them (not recorded which). All receptors derive from a man aged 18 to 35 who had mild COVID-19 (a few samples of this study predate the infection). Cell type and time point are not known.

The V and J genes are TRBV7-8 and TRBJ1-1, with D uncertain. This CDR3 spans 17 amino acids. With 1 base removed from V and 4 bases from J, the gap between germline ends came to 19 bases. CDR1 and CDR2 from the germline V gene are SGHVS and FQNEAQ. As DNA, the CDR3 is TGTGCCAGCAGCTTAGTGCGAGGAAAGGATTTGGGCACTGAAGCTTTCTTT. Protein sequence: CASSLVRGKDLGTEAFF.

The gene calls are TRBV4-1 and TRBJ1-5; maybe TRBD1 (5 bases). V lost 0 bases and J 6 bases, leaving 12 bases between the germline ends. The germline gives CDR1 MGHRA, CDR2 YSYEKL. CDR3 length equals 15 residues. This CDR3 reads CASSQDSGGGQPQHF. The CDR3 nucleotides are TGCGCCAGCAGCCAAGACAGTGGTGGGGGTCAGCCCCAGCATTTT.

V usage is TRBV20-1 and J usage is TRBJ2-5; D gene unclear. V was shortened by 6 bases and J by 5 bases, with 16 bases between the two germline ends. The length of the CDR3 is 13 residues. CDR1 is DFQATT, CDR2 SNEGSKA, per germline (reference sequence). CDR3 DNA: TGCAGTGCGTCCCCGCTAGGGCCGGAGACCCAGTACTTC. This codes for CSASPLGPETQYF.

The V and J genes are TRBV19 and TRBJ2-5; a weak D match, TRBD2 (5 bases). V was clipped by 5 bases and J by 7 bases, with 20 bases between them. The CDR3 totals 15 residues. From germline, CDR1 is LNHDA and CDR2 SQIVND (reference sequence). For the CDR3, the DNA is TGTGCCAGTAGTCTGACCTCGGGGTTCGCCGGGACCCAGTACTTC. Translation gives CASSLTSGFAGTQYF.

This clonotype has ten or more counts. This chain uses TRBV4-1 with TRBJ1-5; D remains ambiguous. This CDR3 spans 15 amino acids. The germline V and J ends were trimmed by 0 bases and 1 base, with 7 bases remaining between them. Per germline, CDR1 MGHRA and CDR2 YSYEKL. The CDR3: CASSQDMGSNQPQHF. CDR3 DNA sequence: TGCGCCAGCAGCCAAGATATGGGGAGCAATCAGCCCCAGCATTTT.

V usage is TRBV4-2 and J usage is TRBJ2-7; D is perhaps TRBD1 (5 bases). CDR3 length equals 17 residues. Germline loops: CDR1 LGHNA, CDR2 YNFKEQ. Trimming removed 3 bases at V and 0 bases at J, with 18 bases between. CDR3 in amino acids: CASSHVGLQDNSYEQYF. The CDR3 coding sequence is TGTGCCAGCAGCCACGTCGGTCTACAGGATAACTCCTACGAGCAGTACTTC.

This clonotype was detected ten times or more. This sequence joins TRBV5-5 and TRBJ2-7; tentative D call: TRBD1 (6 bases). This CDR3 is 13 amino acids long. CDR1 and CDR2 from the germline V gene are SGHKS and YYEKEE (reference sequence). The V gene lost 3 bases and the J gene lost 6 bases, with 13 bases spanning the gap. The CDR3, as DNA: TGTGCCAGCAGCTCACCAGGGGTTGTCGAGCAGTACTTC. Residues: CASSSPGVVEQYF.

This clonotype occurred many times. The chain is built from TRBV5-1 and TRBJ2-1; TRBD1 might be the D (5 bases). V lost 0 bases and J 2 bases, leaving 9 bases between the germline ends. Germline CDR1 reads SGHRS; CDR2 reads YFSETQ. The CDR3 sequence is 15 residues long. This CDR3 is CASSLAGLTYNEQFF. The CDR3 coding sequence is TGCGCCAGCAGCTTGGCAGGGTTGACCTACAATGAGCAGTTCTTC.

This clonotype was found many times. This chain uses TRBV6-5 with TRBJ1-5; D perhaps matches TRBD1 (6 bases). Germline-derived CDR1 and CDR2 are MNHEY and SVGAGI. CDR3 length equals 14 residues. V was cut by 5 bases and J by 3 bases, with 11 bases left in between. CDR3 DNA sequence: TGTGCCAGCAGTCCAGGACAGACCAATCAGCCCCAGCATTTT. It codes for CASSPGQTNQPQHF.

This clonotype showed up many times. The chain recombines TRBV6-2 or TRBV6-3 with TRBJ2-7; tentative D call: TRBD1 (5 bases). Trimming stripped 2 bases from V and 7 bases from J, with 15 bases between. Germline CDR1 MNHEY, CDR2 SVGEGT. CDR3 size: 14 residues. This chain's CDR3 is CASSYGPGRWEQYV. CDR3 coding DNA: TGTGCCAGCAGTTACGGGCCAGGGCGATGGGAGCAGTACGTC.

The V gene is TRBV12-3 or TRBV12-4, the J gene TRBJ1-2, with TRBD1 matching 9 bases. This CDR3 is 13 amino acids long. Losses at the gene ends were 3 bases for V and 6 bases for J; bases not matched to a gene: 2. The CDR3 nucleotides are TGTGCCAGCAGTTTGACAGGGGGACATGGCTACACCTTC. Translation: CASSLTGGHGYTF.

The chain uses TRBV5-4 and TRBJ1-1, with no clear D. The CDR3 runs 12 residues. V was clipped by 0 bases and J by 5 bases, with 5 bases between them. The germline gives CDR1 SGHNT, CDR2 YYREEE (reference sequence). CDR3 in amino acids: CASSLGRTEAFF. The CDR3, as DNA: TGTGCCAGCAGCTTGGGCCGGACTGAAGCTTTCTTT.

The V gene is TRBV12-3 or TRBV12-4, the J gene TRBJ2-3, with D unresolved. Trimming removed 6 bases at V and 7 bases at J, with 14 bases between. This CDR3 is built from 13 residues. CDR3 residues: CASRPSYFHTQYF. The CDR3 nucleotides are TGTGCCAGCAGGCCCTCCTACTTTCATACGCAGTATTTT.

This clonotype is a singleton in its sample. The chain links TRBV10-3 to TRBJ2-7; maybe TRBD1 (6 bases). Germline V gene lookup returns CDR1 ENHRY and CDR2 SYGVKD. The CDR3 is 14 amino acids. Trimming left V 0 bases short and J 3 bases short, with 9 bases between. The CDR3 region is CAISESWTDYEQYF. CDR3 sequence (DNA): TGTGCCATCAGTGAGTCCTGGACAGACTACGAGCAGTACTTC.

Only a few counts were recorded for this clonotype. The chain employs TRBV9 and TRBJ2-3; TRBD2 agrees at 14 bases. The CDR3 contains 19 residues. With V trimmed by 0 bases and J by 3 bases, 9 bases remained unmatched. Germline V gene lookup returns CDR1 SGDLS and CDR2 YYNGEE. The CDR3 is CASSVATTSGGAGTDTQYF. CDR3 nucleotides: TGTGCCAGCAGCGTAGCTACGACTAGCGGGGGGGCCGGTACAGATACGCAGTATTTT. Full variable domain (outside the CDR3, taken from reference TRBV9 and TRBJ2-3): DSGVTQTPKHLITATGQRVTLRCSPRSGDLSVYWYQQSLDQGLQFLIQYYNGEERAKGNILERFSAQQFPDLHSELNLSSLELGDSALYFCASSVATTSGGAGTDTQYFGPGTRLTVL.

In this sample, this clonotype turned up a few times. Compared with germline, one end of the junction differs, possibly owing to a read error. The chain joins TRBV12-3 or TRBV12-4 to TRBJ2-7; 11 nucleotides align to TRBD2. This CDR3 comprises 12 residues. The CDR3 nucleotides are TGTGCCAGCAGTCTAGCGGGGGGCCCCCTGTACTTC. It specifies CASSLAGGPLYF.

The J gene is TRBJ2-4, the V gene TRBV28; 8 bases align to TRBD2. Germline assignment: CDR1 MDHEN and CDR2 SYDVKM. The V gene end was trimmed by 11 bases and the J gene end by 11 bases; junction bases not matched to a gene: 8. This CDR3 has 11 amino acids. Written as DNA, the CDR3 is TGTGCCGCAGGGCCGGGGGGGGTTCAGTACTTC. Protein product: CAAGPGGVQYF.

V gene TRBV21-1 combines with J gene TRBJ2-1; TRBD2, the D gene given by the table, was not confirmed from the DNA. TRBV21-1 is a known pseudogene. CDR3 length: 15 residues. The CDR3 loop is CASSTTREGRNEQFF. The CDR3 nucleotides are TGTGCCAGCAGCACGACCCGGGAGGGCCGAAATGAGCAGTTCTTC.

A few counts support this clonotype. The chain employs TRBV5-3 and TRBJ2-3, with TRBD1 identical over 8 bases. TRBV5-3 is reported as an ORF; its role is uncertain. The V segment lost 5 bases and the J segment 1 base; nucleotides outside the gene matches: 0. This CDR3 is built from 13 residues. The CDR3 is CARRTGGTDTQYF. CDR3 DNA sequence: TGTGCCAGAAGGACAGGGGGCACAGATACGCAGTATTTT.

The CDR3 DNA follows: TGCAGTGCCCTCACCCACCGGCCTAACTATGGCTACACCTTC. This gives the protein CSALTHRPNYGYTF. The rearrangement uses TRBV20-1 and TRBJ1-2; D call uncertain. The CDR3 sequence is 14 residues long. Germline V lookup: CDR1 DFQATT, CDR2 SNEGSKA (reference sequence). Trimming cost V 6 bases and J 0 bases, with 14 bases left between them.